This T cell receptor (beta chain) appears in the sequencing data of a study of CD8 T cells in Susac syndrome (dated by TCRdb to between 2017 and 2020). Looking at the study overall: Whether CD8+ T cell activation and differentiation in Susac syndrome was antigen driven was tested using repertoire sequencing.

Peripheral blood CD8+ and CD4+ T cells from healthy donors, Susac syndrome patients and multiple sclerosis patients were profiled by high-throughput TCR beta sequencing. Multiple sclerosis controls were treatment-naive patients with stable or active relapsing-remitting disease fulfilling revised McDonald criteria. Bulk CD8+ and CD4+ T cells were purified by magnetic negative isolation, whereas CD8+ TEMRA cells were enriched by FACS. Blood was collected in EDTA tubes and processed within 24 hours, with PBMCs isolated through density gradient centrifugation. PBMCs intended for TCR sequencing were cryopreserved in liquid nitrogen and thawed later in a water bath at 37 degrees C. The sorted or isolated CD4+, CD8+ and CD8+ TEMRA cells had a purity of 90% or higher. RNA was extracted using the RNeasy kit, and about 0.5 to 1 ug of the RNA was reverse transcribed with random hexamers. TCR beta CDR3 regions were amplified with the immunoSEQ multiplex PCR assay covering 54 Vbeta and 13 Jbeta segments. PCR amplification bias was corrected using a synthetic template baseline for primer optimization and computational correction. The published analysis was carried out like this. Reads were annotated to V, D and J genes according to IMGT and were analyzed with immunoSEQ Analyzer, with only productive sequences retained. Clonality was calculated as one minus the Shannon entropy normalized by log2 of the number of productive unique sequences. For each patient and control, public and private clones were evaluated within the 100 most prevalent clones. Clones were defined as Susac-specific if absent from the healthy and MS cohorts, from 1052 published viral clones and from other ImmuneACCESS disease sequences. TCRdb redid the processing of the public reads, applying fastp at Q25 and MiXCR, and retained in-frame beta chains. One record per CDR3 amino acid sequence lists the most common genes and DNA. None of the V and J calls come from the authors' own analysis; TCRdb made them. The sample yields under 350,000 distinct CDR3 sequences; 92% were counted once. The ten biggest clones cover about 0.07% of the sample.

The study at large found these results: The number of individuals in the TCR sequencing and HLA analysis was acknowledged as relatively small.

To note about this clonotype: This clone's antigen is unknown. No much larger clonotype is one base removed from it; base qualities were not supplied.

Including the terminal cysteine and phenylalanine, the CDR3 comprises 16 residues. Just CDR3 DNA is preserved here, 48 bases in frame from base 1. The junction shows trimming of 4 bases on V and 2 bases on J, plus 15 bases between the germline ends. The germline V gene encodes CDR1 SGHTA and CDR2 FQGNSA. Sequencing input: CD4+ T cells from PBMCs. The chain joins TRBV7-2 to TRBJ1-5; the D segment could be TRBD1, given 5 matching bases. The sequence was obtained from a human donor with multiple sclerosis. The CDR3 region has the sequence CASSSGDRRGNQPQHF. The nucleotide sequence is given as TGTGCCAGCAGCTCCGGCGACAGACGGGGCAATCAGCCCCAGCATTTT.